These T cell receptor beta chains were read from a single sample in a study of shared clonotypes between healthy human individuals. The table came from immunoSEQ multiplex PCR; TCRdb's copy has only in-frame clones and leaves some out. This sample has 450,000 to 550,000 clones; about four fifths occur once, and the top ten carry about an eighth. Sequencing was carried out using PBMCs. The receptors stem from a woman aged 40 to 50 in good health. Some clones in this sample may be carry-over from other donors' samples. CDR3s include the opening cysteine and the closing phenylalanine or tryptophan. The order of the fields is clone size, D gene, V gene, J gene, CDR3 protein, CDR3 DNA. The D gene is left open where the match is weak. Not every row has a clone size; where given, it reads once, few, many or a size class.

clone_size: -
d_call: -
v_call: TRBV6-1
j_call: TRBJ2-3
cdr3_aa: CASSERQPGADTQYF
cdr3_nt: TGTGCCAGCAGTGAACGCCAGCCGGGCGCAGATACGCAGTATTTT

clone_size: -
d_call: TRBD1
v_call: TRBV6-5
j_call: TRBJ2-1
cdr3_aa: CASGTRDRGFDEQFF
cdr3_nt: TGTGCCAGCGGGACCCGGGACAGGGGATTCGATGAGCAGTTCTTC

clone_size: -
d_call: -
v_call: TRBV30
j_call: TRBJ2-5
cdr3_aa: CAWSVSPRGETQYF
cdr3_nt: TGTGCCTGGAGTGTAAGCCCCCGGGGGGAGACCCAGTACTTC

clone_size: once
d_call: -
v_call: TRBV18
j_call: TRBJ2-7
cdr3_aa: CASSAQPSGYEQYF
cdr3_nt: TGTGCCAGCTCAGCCCAGCCCTCAGGGTACGAGCAGTACTTC

clone_size: -
d_call: -
v_call: TRBV11-2
j_call: TRBJ1-2
cdr3_aa: CASSDATGSYGYTF
cdr3_nt: TGTGCCAGCAGCGACGCCACAGGCTCCTATGGCTACACCTTC

clone_size: -
d_call: TRBD2
v_call: TRBV29-1
j_call: TRBJ2-2
cdr3_aa: CSVGTSGRAGGELFF
cdr3_nt: TGCAGCGTGGGGACTAGCGGGAGGGCCGGAGGGGAGCTGTTTTTT

clone_size: -
d_call: TRBD1
v_call: TRBV2
j_call: TRBJ2-7
cdr3_aa: CASGPDRGRDEQYF
cdr3_nt: TGTGCCAGCGGCCCGGACAGGGGGCGGGACGAGCAGTACTTC

clone_size: -
d_call: -
v_call: TRBV28
j_call: TRBJ2-7
cdr3_aa: CASSLSGVSGYEQYF
cdr3_nt: TGTGCCAGCAGTTTATCGGGAGTGAGTGGGTACGAGCAGTACTTC

clone_size: many
d_call: -
v_call: TRBV11-2
j_call: TRBJ2-4
cdr3_aa: CASSPYRVGAKNIQYF
cdr3_nt: TGTGCCAGCAGCCCCTACAGGGTGGGGGCCAAAAACATTCAGTACTTC

clone_size: -
d_call: TRBD1
v_call: TRBV6-5
j_call: TRBJ2-5
cdr3_aa: CASSYAQGEETQYF
cdr3_nt: TGTGCCAGCAGTTACGCCCAGGGGGAAGAGACCCAGTACTTC